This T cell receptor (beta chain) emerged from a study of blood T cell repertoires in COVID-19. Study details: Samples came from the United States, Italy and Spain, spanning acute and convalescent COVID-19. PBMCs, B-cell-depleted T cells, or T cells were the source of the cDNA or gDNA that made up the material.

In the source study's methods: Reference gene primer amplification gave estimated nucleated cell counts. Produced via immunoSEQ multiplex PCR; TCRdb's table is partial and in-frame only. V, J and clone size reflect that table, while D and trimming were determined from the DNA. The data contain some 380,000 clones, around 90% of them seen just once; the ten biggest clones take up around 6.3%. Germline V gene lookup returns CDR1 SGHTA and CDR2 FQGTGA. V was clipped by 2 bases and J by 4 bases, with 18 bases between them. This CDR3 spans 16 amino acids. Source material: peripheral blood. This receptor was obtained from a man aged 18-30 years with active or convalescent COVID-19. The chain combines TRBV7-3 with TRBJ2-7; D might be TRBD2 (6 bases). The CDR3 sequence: CASSLRRATDGYEQYF. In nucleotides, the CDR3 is TGTGCCAGCAGCTTACGGAGGGCAACCGATGGTTACGAGCAGTACTTC.